Detailed here is one T cell receptor beta chain. The data belong to a study of T cells in narcolepsy. The V and J ends lost 5 bases and 3 bases, in that order; junction bases with no gene match: 6. The CDR3 loop spans 17 amino acids. CDR1 and CDR2 from the germline V gene are LGHNT and FRNRAP. Sequencing was performed with immunoSEQ multiplex PCR; in TCRdb, only in-frame clones are kept and a portion is missing. The profile shows about 20,000 clones, less than 90% of them singletons. This clonotype originated in a human donor in good health. V gene TRBV12-5 combines with J gene TRBJ2-1; 14 bases fit TRBD2. Sequencing input: memory (CD45RA-) CD4+ T cells from blood. CDR3 sequence: CASGEGTSGGYYNEQFF. The CDR3 DNA reads TGTGCTAGTGGTGAGGGGACTAGCGGGGGTTACTACAATGAGCAGTTCTTC.